Listed below are T cell receptor beta chains from one sample, sequenced in a study of identical twins. MiXCR was run by TCRdb on the 5' RACE reads, yielding one entry per CDR3 protein. Of around 500,000 distinct CDR3 sequences in the sample, more than 13% were seen once. These same data were also listed under a study on yellow fever vaccine responses in identical twins.

Input material: CD4+ T cells sorted from blood. The receptors come from a woman between 18 and 30 years old in good health. CDR3s include the opening cysteine and the closing phenylalanine or tryptophan. The order of the fields is clone size, D gene, J gene, V gene, CDR3 DNA, CDR3 protein. A D gene is named only where the DNA matches it firmly. Not all rows give a size; the values are once, few, many and, for expanded clones, a class.

>few|NA|TRBJ1-6|TRBV6-2/TRBV6-3
TGTGCCAGCAGTTACGGAAGGAGCTCCTATAATTCACCCCTCCACTTT
CASSYGRSSYNSPLHF
>NA|NA|TRBJ1-4|TRBV20-1
TGCAGTGCTAGTAAGAGGGACAACGAAAAACTGTTTTTT
CSASKRDNEKLFF
>once|NA|TRBJ2-7|TRBV5-1
TGCGCCAGCAGCCTTGGGCACCTCCAGGAGCAGTACTTC
CASSLGHLQEQYF
>few|NA|TRBJ2-1|TRBV15
TGTGCCACCAGCGGGGGTGTGGGGGGGCGCATCAATGAGCAGTTCTTC
CATSGGVGGRINEQFF
>NA|TRBD2|TRBJ2-3|TRBV27
TGTGCCAGCAGTTCCAGCGGGAGTGGGAATACGCAGTATTTT
CASSSSGSGNTQYF
>NA|NA|TRBJ1-1|TRBV3-1
TGTGCCAGCAGGAACTTGGGGGGTAACACTGAAGCTTTCTTT
CASRNLGGNTEAFF
>NA|TRBD1|TRBJ2-7|TRBV7-2
TGTGCCAGCAGCACCGACAGGGGCGGGTACGAGCAGTACTTC
CASSTDRGGYEQYF
>few|NA|TRBJ2-3|TRBV5-1
TGCGCCAGCGCAGGCAGCACAGATACGCAGTATTTT
CASAGSTDTQYF
>few|TRBD2|TRBJ2-3|TRBV11-2
TGTGCCAGCAGCCTGGGGGACGCAAGCGGGATGTCAGATACGCAGTATTTT
CASSLGDASGMSDTQYF
>few|TRBD2|TRBJ2-2|TRBV29-1
TGCAGCGGCACTAGCGGGCCCAACACCGGGGAGCTGTTTTTT
CSGTSGPNTGELFF
>few|TRBD2|TRBJ2-1|TRBV20-1
TGCAGTGCCGACGGACTAGCGGCTTACAATGAGCAGTTCTTC
CSADGLAAYNEQFF
>NA|NA|TRBJ2-3|TRBV3-1
TGTGCCAGCAGCCAAGCCTCCGTGTTCGTTCTGTATTTT
CASSQASVFVLYF
>few|TRBD1|TRBJ1-6|TRBV3-1
TGTGCCAGCAGCCAACTTCCGGGACAGGCGGTGGGGCCCCTCCACTTT
CASSQLPGQAVGPLHF
>NA|NA|TRBJ1-6|TRBV4-3
TGCGCCAGCAGCTCCGAACGTTCACCCCTCCACTTT
CASSSERSPLHF
>few|NA|TRBJ2-7|TRBV27
TGTGCCAGCAGCGTGCAGGGTGCCTACGAGCAGTACTTC
CASSVQGAYEQYF
>NA|NA|TRBJ2-7|TRBV5-1
TGCGCCAGCAGCTTAGTCCAGGGTGGGGGCTCCTACGAGCAGTACTTC
CASSLVQGGGSYEQYF